Listed below are T cell receptor beta chains from one sample, sequenced in a study of neurological immune-mediated disorders. TCRdb re-derived calls from the 5' RACE reads in MiXCR, one entry per CDR3 protein. The sample has tens of thousands of distinct CDR3 sequences, 6% to 7% seen once. The source material was CD4+ T cells from blood. The receptors stem from a woman aged 40 to 50 in good health. CDR3s include the opening cysteine and the closing phenylalanine or tryptophan. The D gene is left open where the match is weak. Some rows have no size entry. The others give once, few or many, or a class for an expanded clone.

d_call clone_size j_call v_call cdr3_aa cdr3_nt
TRBD2 . TRBJ2-5 TRBV7-2 CASSLTSEDTQYF TGTGCCAGCAGCTTGACTAGCGAAGATACCCAGTACTTC
. many TRBJ2-7 TRBV20-1 CSARAPGVSYEQYF TGCAGTGCTAGAGCACCAGGCGTCTCCTACGAGCAGTACTTC
. many TRBJ2-7 TRBV10-3 CATERAGNYEQYF TGTGCCACCGAACGGGCAGGGAACTACGAGCAGTACTTC
TRBD2 . TRBJ2-4 TRBV20-1 CSAPTSGTKNIQYF TGCAGTGCCCCGACTAGCGGGACAAAAAACATTCAGTACTTC
. many TRBJ2-1 TRBV20-1 CSARGLRANNEQFF TGCAGTGCTAGGGGGTTGAGGGCTAACAATGAGCAGTTCTTC
. many TRBJ2-7 TRBV7-2 CASSFGSVISYEQYF TGTGCCAGCAGCTTTGGTAGCGTTATCTCCTACGAGCAGTACTTC
. many TRBJ2-3 TRBV4-3 CASSHRQSTDTQYF TGCGCCAGCAGCCATAGACAGAGCACAGATACGCAGTATTTT
. few TRBJ2-7 TRBV9 CASSVAAGPAYEQYF TGTGCCAGCAGCGTAGCGGCAGGACCAGCCTACGAGCAGTACTTC
. many TRBJ2-7 TRBV5-1 CASSLVVQTYEQYF TGCGCCAGCAGCTTGGTGGTGCAGACCTACGAGCAGTACTTC
TRBD1 . TRBJ2-5 TRBV27 CASRTFAGQGSLETQYF TGTGCCAGCAGGACATTTGCGGGACAGGGGAGTTTGGAGACCCAGTACTTC
. many TRBJ2-1 TRBV10-3 CAISAGPSKNNEQFF TGTGCCATCAGTGCGGGGCCGAGCAAAAACAATGAGCAGTTCTTC
. few TRBJ1-4 TRBV20-1 CSAAVSATNEKLFF TGCAGTGCTGCCGTCAGCGCAACTAATGAAAAACTGTTTTTT
TRBD1 many TRBJ1-2 TRBV6-5 CASSYTTGDNYGYTF TGTGCCAGCAGTTACACCACAGGGGATAACTATGGCTACACCTTC
. many TRBJ2-1 TRBV6-6 CASTQDSTYNEQFF TGTGCCAGCACCCAGGACTCGACCTACAATGAGCAGTTCTTC
TRBD1 many TRBJ2-3 TRBV7-2 CASSLGRGMQDTQYF TGTGCCAGCAGCTTAGGCAGGGGGATGCAAGATACGCAGTATTTT
. many TRBJ1-2 TRBV20-1 CSAPTGSYGYTF TGCAGTGCCCCTACAGGGTCTTATGGCTACACCTTC
TRBD2 many TRBJ2-1 TRBV3-1 CASSPGLAVAYNEQFF TGTGCCAGCAGCCCTGGACTAGCTGTAGCCTACAATGAGCAGTTCTTC
TRBD2 . TRBJ2-1 TRBV5-1 CASSQGLAGVNEQFF TGCGCCAGCAGTCAAGGACTAGCGGGCGTCAATGAGCAGTTCTTC
TRBD2 many TRBJ2-1 TRBV14 CASSQGTGPSGISNEQFF TGTGCCAGCAGCCAAGGTACCGGTCCTAGCGGGATATCCAATGAGCAGTTCTTC
. many TRBJ2-5 TRBV20-1 CSARDPTGPQETQYF TGCAGTGCTAGAGATCCGACAGGACCCCAAGAGACCCAGTACTTC
. many TRBJ2-7 TRBV10-3 CAITGANEQYF TGTGCCATCACGGGGGCAAACGAGCAGTACTTC
. many TRBJ1-1 TRBV5-1 CASSLAIEATEAFF TGCGCCAGCAGCTTGGCCATTGAGGCAACCGAAGCTTTCTTT
. many TRBJ1-4 TRBV18 CASSPPQGTREKLFF TGTGCCAGCTCACCACCCCAGGGGACTCGTGAAAAACTGTTTTTT
TRBD2 many TRBJ2-2 TRBV5-1 CASRDGLAGNTGELFF TGCGCCAGCAGGGATGGACTAGCGGGGAACACCGGGGAGCTGTTTTTT
. many TRBJ1-1 TRBV15 CATSTKVRAEAFF TGTGCCACCAGCACTAAAGTCAGGGCTGAAGCTTTCTTT
TRBD2 many TRBJ2-4 TRBV6-5 CASSSGTSIKNIQYF TGTGCCAGCAGTTCCGGGACTAGCATAAAAAACATTCAGTACTTC
TRBD2 many TRBJ2-6 TRBV29-1 CSVELAGAGANVLTF TGCAGCGTTGAGCTAGCGGGAGCGGGGGCCAACGTCCTGACTTTC
TRBD1 many TRBJ2-2 TRBV12-3/TRBV12-4 CASSLGQGQLFF TGTGCCAGCAGTTTAGGACAGGGGCAGCTGTTTTTT
. many TRBJ2-2 TRBV7-8 CASSLAGSRELFF TGTGCCAGCAGCTTAGCCGGCAGCCGGGAGCTGTTTTTT
. many TRBJ2-7 TRBV11-2 CASSLVGQATYEQYF TGTGCCAGCAGCTTAGTTGGCCAGGCAACCTACGAGCAGTACTTC
TRBD2 many TRBJ2-5 TRBV28 CASSWGGQETQYF TGTGCCAGCAGTTGGGGAGGGCAAGAGACCCAGTACTTC
TRBD2 many TRBJ2-5 TRBV20-1 CSAWNAGDLQETQYF TGCAGTGCCTGGAATGCGGGAGACCTCCAAGAGACCCAGTACTTC
TRBD2 many TRBJ2-3 TRBV7-3 CASSSAGGTDTQYF TGTGCCAGCAGCTCCGCGGGGGGCACAGATACGCAGTATTTT
. many TRBJ2-1 TRBV11-2 CASSFLGTDNEQFF TGTGCCAGCAGCTTCCTTGGGACCGACAATGAGCAGTTCTTC
. medium-sized TRBJ1-1 TRBV29-1 CSVEVIQGSEAFF TGCAGCGTTGAAGTAATACAGGGAAGTGAAGCTTTCTTT
TRBD1 many TRBJ1-4 TRBV6-5 CASRPGQRNEKLFF TGTGCCAGCAGACCGGGACAGCGTAATGAAAAACTGTTTTTT
TRBD2 many TRBJ2-5 TRBV11-2 CASSLVLGGRGAETQYF TGTGCCAGCAGCTTAGTCTTGGGAGGGAGAGGCGCGGAGACCCAGTACTTC
. many TRBJ1-1 TRBV6-2/TRBV6-3 CASYDSGTEAFF TGTGCCAGCTATGACTCGGGCACTGAAGCTTTCTTT
. many TRBJ2-5 TRBV7-8 CASSLDTQRGETQYF TGTGCCAGCAGCTTAGACACGCAGCGCGGGGAGACCCAGTACTTC
TRBD2 many TRBJ2-7 TRBV7-9 CASSAGPGLAYEQYF TGTGCCAGCAGCGCCGGACCGGGACTAGCATACGAGCAGTACTTC
TRBD1 many TRBJ1-1 TRBV5-1 CASSSGLTGDTEAFF TGCGCCAGCAGCTCGGGGCTAACAGGGGACACTGAAGCTTTCTTT
. many TRBJ1-1 TRBV29-1 CSSHLAGSTGAEAFF TGCAGCTCCCACTTAGCAGGATCAACGGGAGCTGAAGCTTTCTTT
TRBD1 many TRBJ2-1 TRBV29-1 CSVGQGTYNEQFF TGCAGCGTTGGACAGGGGACCTACAATGAGCAGTTCTTC
. many TRBJ2-3 TRBV20-1 CSASIGSGNTDTQYF TGCAGTGCTAGCATCGGTTCCGGGAACACAGATACGCAGTATTTT
TRBD2 many TRBJ2-2 TRBV5-1 CASSVTSGSPWVTGELFF TGCGCCAGCAGCGTGACTAGCGGGAGCCCCTGGGTCACCGGGGAGCTGTTTTTT
TRBD2 . TRBJ2-5 TRBV29-1 CSGEGLQETQYF TGCAGCGGGGAGGGCCTTCAAGAGACCCAGTACTTC
. many TRBJ1-5 TRBV20-1 CSARDGGGSQPQHF TGCAGTGCTAGAGATGGTGGGGGGAGTCAGCCCCAGCATTTT
TRBD1 many TRBJ2-7 TRBV5-1 CASSGQGSLYEQYF TGCGCCAGCAGCGGACAGGGGAGCCTCTACGAGCAGTACTTC
TRBD2 many TRBJ2-5 TRBV20-1 CSARGTSGGTGETQYF TGCAGTGCTAGAGGGACTAGCGGCGGGACCGGAGAGACCCAGTACTTC
. many TRBJ2-7 TRBV5-5 CASSLTGAHYEQYF TGTGCCAGCAGCTTGACGGGCGCCCATTACGAGCAGTACTTC